The clone carrying this TCR beta chain was observed a handful of times. The antigen is unknown. The CDR3 runs 11 residues. Germline V gene lookup returns CDR1 ENHRY and CDR2 SYGVKD. Both 60 Vbeta primers and 13 Jbeta primers went into the PCR. Libraries were prepared by immunoSEQ multiplex PCR; TCRdb keeps only in-frame clonotypes and omits some of them. The sample includes just over 150,000 clones, around 79% of them seen just once. This sample was included in a study of cytomegalovirus exposure and HLA in healthy donors. Study-level points and caveats: A few V segments could not be told apart, such as TRBV6-2 and TRBV6-3, and were left out.

This clonotype was obtained from a woman aged 35 to 49 in good health and CMV-seronegative. The sequencing input was PBMCs. The V and J genes are TRBV10-3 and TRBJ2-5, with D unclear. The end of the DNA aligns better with TRBJ2-7, so the J call may be wrong. The CDR3: CAISKNYEQYF. CDR3 sequence (DNA): TGTGCCATCAGTAAAAACTACGAGCAGTACTTC.